What follows are 23 T cell receptor beta chains derived from one specimen sequenced in a study of blood T cells in healthy people across ages. The authors ran a second PCR of about 7 to 11 cycles using a sample-barcoded 5' primer and a J-beta primer mix. Each CDR3 protein gets one entry after TCRdb re-called the 5' RACE reads with MiXCR. The top ten clones hold 7.9% of a sample with over a million distinct CDR3 sequences, around 42% of them seen once. The material sequenced was blood. The source of these receptors is a woman younger than 35 in good health.

For this clonotype: The junction differs from germline at one of its ends, possibly a read error. V gene TRBV27 combines with J gene TRBJ2-1; 8 bases align to TRBD2. Germline-derived CDR1 and CDR2 are MNHEY and SMNVEV (reference sequence). The CDR3 is made up of 15 amino acids. The CDR3 DNA follows: TGTGCCAACAGTACGGGAAGCGGGAGTTACAATGAGCAGTTCTTC. This codes for CANSTGSGSYNEQFF.

This clonotype was seen only a few times. The chain is built from TRBV7-2 and TRBJ2-7; the match to TRBD1 covers 9 bases. J gave up 6 bases and V 6 bases, and 9 bases lay outside the gene matches. CDR3 length: 14 amino acids. Looked up from germline, CDR1 is SGHTA and CDR2 is FQGNSA. This chain's CDR3 is CASRQPGQGSEQYF. The CDR3 nucleotides are TGTGCCAGCAGACAACCGGGACAGGGATCCGAGCAGTACTTC.

The chain uses TRBV7-9 and TRBJ2-5; no clear D gene. The V and J ends lost 7 bases and 9 bases respectively, with 15 bases between them. The germline CDR1 and CDR2 sequences are SEHNR and FQNEAQ (reference sequence). The CDR3 covers 12 residues. CDR3 in DNA: TGTGCCAGCACAATTACCCTTGGGCCCCAGTACTTC. Translated, it gives CASTITLGPQYF.

The chain joins TRBV20-1 to TRBJ2-1, with D perhaps matching TRBD2 (6 bases). CDR1 DFQATT and CDR2 SNEGSKA come from the germline V gene (reference sequence). The V and J ends lost 4 bases and 7 bases respectively, with 11 bases between them. This CDR3 spans 12 amino acids. The chain's CDR3 is CSATSGRNEQFF. CDR3 DNA sequence: TGCAGTGCTACCTCGGGGAGGAATGAGCAGTTCTTC.

This clonotype was observed a few times. The chain employs TRBV5-1 and TRBJ2-3, with D perhaps TRBD1 or TRBD2 (5 bases each). Germline loops: CDR1 SGHRS, CDR2 YFSETQ. The CDR3 sequence is 15 residues long. Trimming shortened V by 4 bases and J by 5 bases, and 17 bases separated the two germline ends. The CDR3: CASSRDPGKGDTQYF. For the CDR3, the DNA is TGCGCCAGCAGCCGGGACCCAGGTAAAGGAGATACGCAGTATTTT.

The chain links TRBV12-3 or TRBV12-4 to TRBJ2-7; 14 positions match TRBD2. The CDR3 is made up of 15 amino acids. V shed 9 bases, J shed 4 bases, and the junction held 8 bases outside the gene matches. The CDR3 sequence is CASRRGLAGVYEQYF. DNA for the CDR3: TGTGCCAGTAGAAGGGGACTAGCGGGAGTGTACGAGCAGTACTTC.

The V call is TRBV12-3 or TRBV12-4, the J call TRBJ1-2, with 8 bases matching TRBD1. The CDR3 consists of 15 residues. V lost 1 base, J lost 6 bases, and 7 bases stayed unmatched. The CDR3 reads CASSLVWRQGHGYTF. The CDR3 bases are TGTGCCAGCAGTTTAGTCTGGCGACAGGGGCATGGCTACACCTTC.

This clonotype turned up a few times. The chain's CDR3 is CSVGEGESSEQYF. The CDR3, as DNA: TGCAGCGTCGGGGAGGGGGAGAGCTCGGAGCAGTACTTC. The chain couples TRBV29-1 to TRBJ2-7, with D possibly matching TRBD2 (7 bases). V lost 6 bases to trimming and J lost 7 bases, with 19 bases between them. Germline V gene data show CDR1 as SQVTM and CDR2 as ANQGSEA. The CDR3 is made up of 13 amino acids.

The chain uses TRBV4-1 and TRBJ2-1; 7 bases are a match to TRBD2. The CDR3 sequence is 18 residues long. CDR1 and CDR2 from the germline V gene are MGHRA and YSYEKL. V shed 0 bases, J shed 1 base, and the junction held 9 bases outside the gene matches. In nucleotides, the CDR3 is TGCGCCAGCAGCCAAGACCCCTGGCGGGAGCTTTCCTACAATGAGCAGTTCTTC. Translating gives CASSQDPWRELSYNEQFF.

The chain carries TRBV2 and TRBJ2-7, with TRBD2 matching over 12 bases. The CDR3 sequence is 16 residues long. Trimming cost V 5 bases and J 7 bases; bases outside gene matches: 12. The V gene's germline CDR1 is SNHLY and CDR2 FYNNEI. The CDR3 DNA sequence: TGTGCCAGCAGTCCTCTAGGACTAGCGGGGTTGGATGAGCAGTACTTC. Residues: CASSPLGLAGLDEQYF.

This clonotype has more than one count but fewer than ten. The chain carries TRBV20-1 and TRBJ1-5; unclear D gene. The CDR3 length is 15 residues. Trimming took 0 bases from V and 2 from J, leaving 11 bases between them. CDR1 is DFQATT and CDR2 is SNEGSKA in the germline V gene (reference sequence). The CDR3 spells CSARDPGMGNQPQHF. The DNA for the CDR3 is TGCAGTGCTAGAGATCCAGGAATGGGCAATCAGCCCCAGCATTTT.

This rearrangement joins TRBV20-1 to TRBJ2-7; D is unresolved. The CDR3 is 13 amino acids. The ends were cut back, 4 bases at V and 4 bases at J, with 14 bases in the middle. CDR1 is DFQATT, CDR2 SNEGSKA, per germline (reference sequence). The CDR3 loop reads CSAKDFSSYEQYF. CDR3 in DNA: TGCAGTGCTAAAGACTTCTCCTCGTACGAGCAGTACTTC.

As to this clonotype: One base away lies a much larger clone, so this may be a sequencing read error. The chain recombines TRBV28 with TRBJ2-3; 9 bases agree with TRBD2. This CDR3 is built from 16 residues. Germline lookup yields CDR1 MDHEN and CDR2 SYDVKM. This CDR3 is CASSLGAGGRTDAQYF. In DNA, the CDR3 is TGTGCCAGCAGTTTAGGGGCGGGAGGGAGGACAGATGCGCAGTATTTT.

This clonotype was seen a handful of times. The chain uses TRBV7-9 and TRBJ2-1; possibly TRBD2 for D (5 bases). Germline V lookup: CDR1 SEHNR, CDR2 FQNEAQ (reference sequence). The ends were cut back, 1 base at V and 9 bases at J, with 16 bases in the middle. The CDR3 length is 15 residues. The CDR3 nucleotides are TGTGCCAGCAGCTTAGGTCAGCGGATGATCAGTGAGCAGTTCTTC. Protein: CASSLGQRMISEQFF.

V gene TRBV9 combines with J gene TRBJ2-1; maybe TRBD1 (6 bases). This CDR3 region has 15 residues. Germline lookup yields CDR1 SGDLS and CDR2 YYNGEE. Trimming stripped 4 bases from V and 8 bases from J, with 19 bases between. The CDR3 coding sequence is TGTGCCAGCAGCCAATCTGCAGGGGCCATCCATGAGCAGTTCTTC. Translating it yields CASSQSAGAIHEQFF. Full variable domain (rest looked up from reference TRBV9 and TRBJ2-1): DSGVTQTPKHLITATGQRVTLRCSPRSGDLSVYWYQQSLDQGLQFLIQYYNGEERAKGNILERFSAQQFPDLHSELNLSSLELGDSALYFCASSQSAGAIHEQFFGPGTRLTVL.

The chain couples TRBV20-1 to TRBJ2-5; D gene unclear. The J call may be incorrect, as the DNA end agrees better with TRBJ2-7. The length of the CDR3 is 13 residues. Germline values: CDR1 DFQATT, CDR2 SNEGSKA (reference sequence). The CDR3 coding sequence is TGCAGTGCTAGGTGGACGAGCGTCTACGAGCAGTACTTC. Amino acid sequence: CSARWTSVYEQYF.

The chain employs TRBV28 and TRBJ2-3; TRBD1 might be the D (6 bases). This CDR3 has 15 amino acids. Trimming took off 6 bases at V and 3 bases at J, with 16 bases between the two ends. The germline V gene has CDR1 MDHEN and CDR2 SYDVKM. The DNA of the CDR3 is TGTGCCAGCAGGCCGACAGGCCTTCGGACAGATACGCAGTATTTT. Translated, it gives CASRPTGLRTDTQYF. The full variable domain, rest sourced from reference TRBV28 and TRBJ2-3, is DVKVTQSSRYLVKRTGEKVFLECVQDMDHENMFWYRQDPGLGLRLIYFSYDVKMKEKGDIPEGYSVSREKKERFSLILESASTNQTSMYLCASRPTGLRTDTQYFGPGTRLTVL.

This clonotype occurred once. This sequence joins TRBV29-1 and TRBJ2-1, with D possibly matching TRBD1 (5 bases). V was shortened by 1 base and J by 3 bases, with 13 bases between the two germline ends. The CDR3 extends over 15 amino acids. Germline-derived CDR1 and CDR2 are SQVTM and ANQGSEA. The CDR3 nucleotides are TGCAGCGTTGAAGCTCTGGGCAGGGTCTACAATGAGCAGTTCTTC. Translated, it gives CSVEALGRVYNEQFF.

Of note for this clonotype: A clone one base away is much larger, so this may be a read error. This rearrangement joins TRBV3-1 to TRBJ2-7; no definite D call. The CDR3 has 13 residues. V shed 4 bases and J shed 0 bases, with 7 bases lying between them. Germline V gene lookup returns CDR1 LGHDT and CDR2 YNNKEL (reference sequence). The CDR3 spells CASSPNSSYEQYF. CDR3 DNA sequence: TGTGCCAGCAGCCCCAACAGCTCCTACGAGCAGTACTTC.

J is TRBJ2-1 and V is TRBV7-9; the D gene is possibly TRBD2 (5 bases). Germline-derived CDR1 and CDR2 are SEHNR and FQNEAQ (reference sequence). Trimming took 1 base from V and 6 from J, leaving 10 bases between them. The length of the CDR3 is 14 residues. The CDR3 is CASSLGAGINEQFF. CDR3 nucleotides: TGTGCCAGCAGCTTAGGTGCGGGTATCAATGAGCAGTTCTTC.

The chain uses TRBV28 and TRBJ2-4; 7 nucleotides align to TRBD1. The CDR3 runs 15 residues. J lost 0 bases, V lost 2 bases, and 1 base had no gene match. Germline values: CDR1 MDHEN, CDR2 SYDVKM. CDR3 sequence reads: CASSLRGQAKNIQYF. The CDR3 region has the DNA TGTGCCAGCAGTTTAAGGGGGCAAGCCAAAAACATTCAGTACTTC.

This chain links TRBV28 with TRBJ2-3, with 10 bases that match TRBD2. Germline loops: CDR1 MDHEN, CDR2 SYDVKM. V lost 5 bases and J lost 2; bases outside the gene matches: 7. The CDR3 runs 16 residues. In DNA form, the CDR3 reads TGTGCCAGCAGTCCTGTAGCGGGGGGCCACACAGATACGCAGTATTTT. Translated: CASSPVAGGHTDTQYF.

This clonotype was seen more than once but under ten times. This chain uses TRBV27 with TRBJ2-3; the match to TRBD2 covers 10 bases. The CDR3 is 16 amino acids. V dropped 5 bases and J dropped 2; count of bases not matched to a gene: 7. CDR1 MNHEY and CDR2 SMNVEV come from the germline V gene (reference sequence). The CDR3 protein is CASSRTLAGITDTQYF. CDR3 sequence (DNA): TGTGCCAGCAGTCGGACACTAGCGGGGATCACAGATACGCAGTATTTT.